This entry lists 5 T cell receptor beta chains sequenced from one sample in a study of T-cell memory formation after mild COVID-19. TCRdb reprocessed the 5' RACE reads via MiXCR and lists one record per CDR3 protein. The table shows 400,000 or so distinct CDR3 sequences, with around 20% occurring only once. Sample: PBMCs or a T cell subset sorted from them (not recorded which). Source of these receptors: an adult woman who had mild COVID-19 (a few samples of this study predate the infection). Cell type and time point are not known.

V usage is TRBV12-3 or TRBV12-4 and J usage is TRBJ2-3, with D unresolved. V dropped 6 bases and J dropped 7 bases, with 11 bases sitting between them. This CDR3 has 12 amino acids. The CDR3 coding sequence is TGTGCCAGCAGCTCTACCCAGAATACGCAGTATTTT. Protein sequence: CASSSTQNTQYF.

This clonotype occurred a few times. V gene TRBV5-1 combines with J gene TRBJ2-1; D gene unclear. Germline V lookup: CDR1 SGHRS, CDR2 YFSETQ. Trimming cost V 0 bases and J 8 bases, with 6 bases left between them. This CDR3 is built from 12 residues. CDR3 bases: TGCGCCAGCAGCTTGGGTCTCTATGAGCAGTTCTTC. Its translation: CASSLGLYEQFF.

This clonotype was picked up a small number of times. The rearrangement uses TRBV18 and TRBJ2-2; no reliable D call. Trimming stripped 3 bases from V and 5 bases from J, with 13 bases between. The CDR3 is 15 residues long. Germline CDR1 KGHSH, CDR2 LQKENI. This CDR3 is CASSPRRAETGELFF. The CDR3 DNA reads TGTGCCAGCTCACCTCGAAGGGCGGAAACCGGGGAGCTGTTTTTT.

This chain's CDR3 is CASSEGRTSVQPQHF. CDR3 sequence (DNA): TGTGCCAGCAGTGAGGGGAGGACAAGCGTACAGCCCCAGCATTTT. This chain connects TRBV2 to TRBJ1-5, with D maybe TRBD1 (5 bases). The germline CDR1 and CDR2 sequences are SNHLY and FYNNEI. There are 15 residues in the CDR3. V dropped 3 bases and J dropped 7 bases, with 16 bases sitting between them. Combining the CDR3 with reference TRBV2 and TRBJ1-5 gives the whole variable domain EPEVTQTPSHQVTQMGQEVILRCVPISNHLYFYWYRQILGQKVEFLVSFYNNEISEKSEIFDDQFSVERPDGSNFTLKIRSTKLEDSAMYFCASSEGRTSVQPQHFGDGTRLSIL.

In DNA form, the CDR3 reads TGTGCCAGCAGGAGAGGGTCAGCTGAAGCTTTCTTT. Its translation: CASRRGSAEAFF. The chain links TRBV7-9 to TRBJ1-1; D unclear. The V gene lost 6 bases and the J gene lost 6 bases, with 11 bases spanning the gap. Germline-derived CDR1 and CDR2 are SEHNR and FQNEAQ (reference sequence). The CDR3 loop spans 12 amino acids.